This T cell receptor beta chain was obtained from a study of T cell changes during pregnancy in multiple sclerosis. Clones were sequenced by immunoSEQ multiplex PCR, and TCRdb holds only the in-frame ones, with some missing. The sample has about 73,000 clones, approximately 87% seen once. The trim removed 1 base at V and 5 bases at J, leaving 2 bases unmatched. This CDR3 has 15 amino acids. The germline V gene encodes CDR1 SEHNR and CDR2 FQNEAQ (reference sequence). The V gene is TRBV7-9, the J gene TRBJ2-1; 10 bases agree with TRBD2. Material: peripheral blood, obtained after pregnancy. The receptor comes from a female donor in good health, enrolled as a control in a pregnancy study. CDR3 nucleotides: TGTGCCAGCAGCTTAGGGACTAGCGGCGACAATGAGCAGTTCTTC. Encoded protein: CASSLGTSGDNEQFF. The full variable domain, its missing parts supplied by reference TRBV7-9 and TRBJ2-1, is DTGVSQNPRHKITKRGQNVTFRCDPISEHNRLYWYRQTLGQGPEFLTYFQNEAQLEKSRLLSDRFSAERPKGSFSTLEIQRTEQGDSAMYLCASSLGTSGDNEQFFGPGTRLTVL.